One sample yielded the 17 T cell receptor beta chains listed below, sequenced in a study of cytomegalovirus exposure and HLA in healthy donors. Profiling relied on immunoSEQ multiplex PCR, and the TCRdb table lists in-frame clones only, not all of them. The sample includes 80,000 to 95,000 clones, roughly 96% of them seen just once. Sequenced: PBMCs. The receptor set was obtained from a woman aged 18-30 years in good health and CMV-seronegative.

The V call is TRBV28, the J call TRBJ1-5; no firm D call. The CDR3 runs 17 residues. The germline CDR1 and CDR2 sequences are MDHEN and SYDVKM. The V gene lost 2 bases and the J gene lost 2 bases, with 16 bases spanning the gap. The CDR3 spells CASSLVSRAVGNQPQHF. CDR3 sequence (DNA): TGTGCCAGCAGTTTAGTAAGTCGAGCCGTGGGCAATCAGCCCCAGCATTTT.

A single count supports this clone. The V and J genes are TRBV2 and TRBJ2-1; D is uncertain. This CDR3 comprises 15 residues. Trimming took off 0 bases at V and 0 bases at J, with 6 bases between the two ends. The germline V gene has CDR1 SNHLY and CDR2 FYNNEI. The CDR3 DNA sequence: TGTGCCAGCAGTGAAGCCTCGAGCTCCTACAATGAGCAGTTCTTC. As protein: CASSEASSSYNEQFF. Complete variable domain (other parts from reference TRBV2 and TRBJ2-1): EPEVTQTPSHQVTQMGQEVILRCVPISNHLYFYWYRQILGQKVEFLVSFYNNEISEKSEIFDDQFSVERPDGSNFTLKIRSTKLEDSAMYFCASSEASSSYNEQFFGPGTRLTVL.

This chain uses TRBV2 with TRBJ2-1; D perhaps matches TRBD2 (5 bases). The CDR3 is 15 amino acids. CDR1 and CDR2 from the germline V gene are SNHLY and FYNNEI. The germline V and J ends were trimmed by 8 bases and 6 bases, with 20 bases remaining between them. DNA of the CDR3: TGTGCCAGCTTATTCCGGGAAATAAAATCCAATGAGCAGTTCTTC. Protein sequence: CASLFREIKSNEQFF.

This chain links TRBV5-6 with TRBJ2-3; TRBD1 is a possible D gene (6 bases). The length of the CDR3 is 16 residues. Germline assignment: CDR1 SGHDT and CDR2 YYEEEE. V lost 1 base to trimming and J lost 6 bases, with 18 bases between them. The CDR3 bases are TGTGCCAGCAGCTTGTCTCCCCCAGGGGCCAGGGATACGCAGTATTTT. Protein: CASSLSPPGARDTQYF.

This clone was recorded only once. The chain joins TRBV4-2 to TRBJ2-7; weak D call: TRBD1 (6 bases). The CDR3 is 15 amino acids. The germline V gene has CDR1 LGHNA and CDR2 YNFKEQ. The V and J ends lost 4 bases and 2 bases respectively, with 15 bases between them. CDR3 sequence reads: CASSLRTEPPYEQYF. In DNA, the CDR3 is TGTGCCAGCAGCCTTCGGACAGAGCCTCCCTACGAGCAGTACTTC.

This chain joins TRBV15 and TRBJ1-1, with 8 nucleotides matching TRBD1. CDR1 is LNHNV, CDR2 YYDKDF, per germline (reference sequence). The ends lost 8 bases at V and 9 bases at J; junction bases unmatched: 14. The CDR3 extends over 14 amino acids. This chain's CDR3 is CATAPTGTGFKAFF. CDR3 DNA sequence: TGTGCCACCGCCCCCACCGGGACAGGTTTTAAAGCTTTCTTT.

The gene calls are TRBV5-6 and TRBJ1-3, with a possible D match to TRBD1 (5 bases). The CDR3 is 13 amino acids. V lost 6 bases and J 0 bases, leaving 7 bases between the germline ends. CDR1 is SGHDT, CDR2 YYEEEE, per germline. CDR3 region: CASTQGSGNTIYF. The CDR3 nucleotides are TGTGCCAGCACCCAGGGCTCTGGAAACACCATATATTTT. The complete variable domain, with remaining parts taken from reference TRBV5-6 and TRBJ1-3, reads DAGVTQSPTHLIKTRGQQVTLRCSPKSGHDTVSWYQQALGQGPQFIFQYYEEEERQRGNFPDRFSGHQFPNYSSELNVNALLLGDSALYLCASTQGSGNTIYFGEGSWLTVV.

The CDR3 region is CASSARQGNTEAFF. The DNA for the CDR3 is TGTGCCAGCAGCGCCCGACAGGGGAACACTGAAGCTTTCTTT. The V call is TRBV7-9, the J call TRBJ1-1; the match to TRBD1 covers 7 bases. CDR1 is SEHNR, CDR2 FQNEAQ, per germline (reference sequence). CDR3 length: 14 amino acids. The ends lost 5 bases at V and 1 base at J; junction bases unmatched: 4.

Here the CDR3 reads CASSYSGTTQPQHF. Written as DNA, the CDR3 is TGTGCCAGCAGTTACTCGGGGACAACCCAGCCCCAGCATTTT. V usage is TRBV6-5 and J usage is TRBJ1-5, with a possible D match to TRBD1 (6 bases). CDR1 is MNHEY and CDR2 is SVGAGI in the germline V gene. This CDR3 comprises 14 residues. With 0 bases removed from V and 7 bases from J, the gap between germline ends came to 10 bases.

This clone was recorded only once. The CDR3 nucleotides read TGTGCCAGCAGCTTGGGGGGCTCCTACGAGCAGTACTTC. This sequence encodes CASSLGGSYEQYF. The chain employs TRBV11-2 and TRBJ2-7; D is perhaps TRBD2 (6 bases). The germline V gene has CDR1 SGHAT and CDR2 FQNNGV. V dropped 3 bases and J dropped 0 bases, with 6 bases sitting between them. The CDR3 has 13 residues.

This chain connects TRBV15 to TRBJ2-7; 10 positions agree with TRBD1. Germline V gene sequence: CDR1 LNHNV, CDR2 YYDKDF (reference sequence). The length of the CDR3 is 14 residues. With 5 bases clipped from V and 7 bases from J, the junction kept 8 bases outside the gene matches. CDR3 sequence: CATSPRQGAGEQYF. In nucleotides, the CDR3 is TGTGCCACCAGCCCACGACAGGGGGCGGGGGAGCAGTACTTC.

V is TRBV7-6 and J is TRBJ2-2; perhaps TRBD1 as D (6 bases). The CDR3 is 17 amino acids. Germline V gives CDR1 SGHVS, CDR2 FNYEAQ. V was pared by 6 bases and J by 5 bases, with 22 bases between. CDR3 DNA sequence: TGTGCCAGCAGGTTGTCCTCCGGACAGCTAACGACCGGGGAGCTGTTTTTT. Encoded protein: CASRLSSGQLTTGELFF. The complete variable domain, with remaining parts taken from reference TRBV7-6 and TRBJ2-2, reads GAGVSQSPRYKVTKRGQDVALRCDPISGHVSLYWYRQALGQGPEFLTYFNYEAQQDKSGLPNDRFSAERPEGSISTLTIQRTEQRDSAMYRCASRLSSGQLTTGELFFGEGSRLTVL.

The CDR3 DNA reads as TGTGCCAGCTCACCCCGGGATCCTAGCTCTGGAAACACCATATATTTT. Protein sequence: CASSPRDPSSGNTIYF. The V gene is TRBV18, the J gene TRBJ1-3, with D unclear. Trimming stripped 3 bases from V and 0 bases from J, with 12 bases between. Per the germline V gene, CDR1 is KGHSH and CDR2 is LQKENI. The CDR3 extends over 16 amino acids.

CDR3 bases: TGTGCCTCTGACAGAGCAAACTCCTACGAGCAGTACTTC. Its translation is CASDRANSYEQYF. The chain has TRBV30 and TRBJ2-7; TRBD1 might be the D (5 bases). This CDR3 has 13 residues. Deletions cut 7 bases from V and 0 bases from J, with 13 bases between. CDR1 is GTSNPN, CDR2 SVGIG, per germline (reference sequence).

This clone was seen a single time. The chain links TRBV30 to TRBJ1-4, with a weak D call TRBD1 (5 bases). The CDR3 is 15 residues long. In germline, CDR1 is GTSNPN, CDR2 SVGIG (reference sequence). V was trimmed by 2 bases and J by 5 bases, leaving 15 bases between them. In nucleotides, the CDR3 is TGTGCCTGGAGTCGGCGGGACGGATTAAATGAAAAACTGTTTTTT. This translates into CAWSRRDGLNEKLFF. The full variable domain, with the rest looked up from reference TRBV30 and TRBJ1-4, is SQTIHQWPATLVQPVGSPLSLECTVEGTSNPNLYWYRQAAGRGLQLLFYSVGIGQISSEVPQNLSASRPQDRQFILSSKKLLLSDSGFYLCAWSRRDGLNEKLFFGSGTQLSVL.

This clone was picked up one time. DNA for the CDR3: TGCAGCGTTGAGCCCGGGGAAGGCTACACCTTC. Translation: CSVEPGEGYTF. J is TRBJ1-2 and V is TRBV29-1; no clear D. Germline lookup yields CDR1 SQVTM and CDR2 ANQGSEA. The CDR3 runs 11 residues. The V end was cut by 3 bases, the J end by 8 bases, with 10 bases between. The entire variable domain, with the rest obtained from reference TRBV29-1 and TRBJ1-2, is as follows: SAVISQKPSRDICQRGTSLTIQCQVDSQVTMMFWYRQQPGQSLTLIATANQGSEATYESGFVIDKFPISRPNLTFSTLTVSNMSPEDSSIYLCSVEPGEGYTFGSGTRLTVV.

V gene TRBV7-2 combines with J gene TRBJ2-5; 9 nucleotides line up with TRBD2. From germline, CDR1 is SGHTA and CDR2 FQGNSA. The CDR3 sequence is 18 residues long. Losses at the gene ends were 1 base for V and 2 bases for J; bases not matched to a gene: 11. CDR3 loop: CASSLVSLSGSSQETQYF. CDR3 nucleotides: TGTGCCAGCAGCTTAGTTTCCCTTAGCGGGAGCAGTCAAGAGACCCAGTACTTC.